Listed below are T cell receptor beta chains from one sample, sequenced in a study of spatial heterogeneity in lung cancer. TCRdb analysed the 5' RACE reads with MiXCR anew, one entry per CDR3 protein. The sample lists approximately 22,000 distinct CDR3 sequences, 5.8% seen once, with approximately 30% in the top ten. The source was PBMCs, collected at surgery. The receptor set was obtained from a male donor with early-stage non-small cell lung cancer. CDR3s include the opening cysteine and the closing phenylalanine or tryptophan. Each record gives: D gene, clone size, J gene, V gene, CDR3 protein, CDR3 DNA. A D gene is named only where the DNA matches it firmly. For some rows the clone size is stated as once, few or many, or as a class when expanded; others skip it.

d_gene: TRBD2
abundance: many
j_gene: TRBJ2-7
v_gene: TRBV7-9
CDR3aa: CASRSTEGLAGYEQYF
CDR3nt: TGTGCCAGCAGGTCGACGGAAGGACTAGCGGGCTACGAGCAGTACTTC

d_gene: TRBD1
abundance: many
j_gene: TRBJ2-1
v_gene: TRBV5-1
CDR3aa: CASSSGQGAALSSYNEQFF
CDR3nt: TGCGCCAGCAGCTCCGGACAGGGGGCTGCCCTAAGCTCCTACAATGAGCAGTTCTTC

d_gene: TRBD2
abundance: few
j_gene: TRBJ2-3
v_gene: TRBV11-2
CDR3aa: CASILTSGGSTDTQYF
CDR3nt: TGTGCCAGCATCTTGACTAGCGGGGGAAGCACAGATACGCAGTATTTT

d_gene: TRBD2
abundance: medium-sized
j_gene: TRBJ2-1
v_gene: TRBV29-1
CDR3aa: CSVRPGLTGDEQFF
CDR3nt: TGCAGCGTTCGGCCGGGACTAACAGGAGATGAGCAGTTCTTC

d_gene: NA
abundance: many
j_gene: TRBJ1-1
v_gene: TRBV3-1
CDR3aa: CASSQEIQGTEAFF
CDR3nt: TGTGCCAGCAGCCAGGAAATCCAGGGGACTGAAGCTTTCTTT

d_gene: TRBD1
abundance: many
j_gene: TRBJ2-2
v_gene: TRBV5-1
CDR3aa: CASSTRTGATGELFF
CDR3nt: TGCGCCAGCAGCACCCGGACAGGGGCCACCGGGGAGCTGTTTTTT

d_gene: NA
abundance: many
j_gene: TRBJ2-3
v_gene: TRBV5-1
CDR3aa: CASNGGATDTQYF
CDR3nt: TGCGCCAGCAATGGCGGGGCCACAGATACGCAGTATTTT

d_gene: NA
abundance: many
j_gene: TRBJ2-3
v_gene: TRBV10-3
CDR3aa: CAISGSTSTDTQYF
CDR3nt: TGTGCCATCAGCGGGAGTACTAGCACAGATACGCAGTATTTT

d_gene: NA
abundance: many
j_gene: TRBJ1-1
v_gene: TRBV15
CDR3aa: CATSRDIRNTEAFF
CDR3nt: TGTGCCACCAGCAGAGATATAAGGAACACTGAAGCTTTCTTT

d_gene: NA
abundance: many
j_gene: TRBJ2-1
v_gene: TRBV29-1
CDR3aa: CSVGGERSRGQFF
CDR3nt: TGCAGCGTCGGGGGCGAGAGGTCCCGGGGGCAGTTCTTC

d_gene: NA
abundance: many
j_gene: TRBJ2-6
v_gene: TRBV28
CDR3aa: CASITGGGISGANVLTF
CDR3nt: TGTGCCAGCATTACGGGCGGCGGTATCTCTGGGGCCAACGTCCTGACTTTC

d_gene: NA
abundance: many
j_gene: TRBJ2-7
v_gene: TRBV7-6
CDR3aa: CASSLRQGDSTPRGQYF
CDR3nt: TGTGCCAGCAGCTTACGTCAGGGCGACAGTACCCCCCGGGGGCAGTACTTC

d_gene: TRBD2
abundance: few
j_gene: TRBJ2-7
v_gene: TRBV3-1
CDR3aa: CASSLQPGLPQLWQYF
CDR3nt: TGTGCCAGCAGCCTTCAACCGGGACTACCCCAGCTATGGCAGTACTTC

d_gene: TRBD1
abundance: NA
j_gene: TRBJ2-7
v_gene: TRBV18
CDR3aa: CASLSGDRAYEQYF
CDR3nt: TGTGCCAGCCTTTCAGGGGACAGGGCCTACGAGCAGTACTTC

d_gene: TRBD2
abundance: many
j_gene: TRBJ2-7
v_gene: TRBV11-1
CDR3aa: CASTRSTIAGMSYEQYF
CDR3nt: TGTGCCAGCACCCGGTCAACTATAGCGGGAATGTCCTACGAGCAGTACTTC

d_gene: NA
abundance: many
j_gene: TRBJ1-2
v_gene: TRBV7-2
CDR3aa: CASSLEITNYGYTF
CDR3nt: TGTGCCAGCAGCTTAGAGATAACTAACTATGGCTACACCTTC

d_gene: TRBD2
abundance: medium-sized
j_gene: TRBJ2-5
v_gene: TRBV5-1
CDR3aa: CASRDLAGPPETQYF
CDR3nt: TGCGCCAGCAGAGATCTAGCGGGACCTCCGGAGACCCAGTACTTC

d_gene: NA
abundance: many
j_gene: TRBJ2-5
v_gene: TRBV7-2
CDR3aa: CASSPPLLEETQYF
CDR3nt: TGTGCCAGCAGCCCACCCCTACTGGAAGAGACCCAGTACTTC

d_gene: TRBD1
abundance: many
j_gene: TRBJ1-5
v_gene: TRBV7-6
CDR3aa: CASSFQQGNGQPQHF
CDR3nt: TGTGCCAGCAGCTTTCAACAGGGGAACGGTCAGCCCCAGCATTTT

d_gene: TRBD2
abundance: few
j_gene: TRBJ2-3
v_gene: TRBV7-2
CDR3aa: CASSFRLAGGDTQYF
CDR3nt: TGTGCCAGCAGCTTTCGACTAGCGGGAGGTGATACGCAGTATTTT

d_gene: TRBD1
abundance: few
j_gene: TRBJ1-5
v_gene: TRBV6-2/TRBV6-3
CDR3aa: CASTHTGGYQPQHF
CDR3nt: TGTGCCAGCACCCATACAGGGGGCTACCAGCCCCAGCATTTT

d_gene: NA
abundance: many
j_gene: TRBJ2-1
v_gene: TRBV4-1
CDR3aa: CASSQDPGLLTNEQFF
CDR3nt: TGCGCCAGCAGCCAAGATCCGGGACTTCTTACCAATGAGCAGTTCTTC

d_gene: NA
abundance: many
j_gene: TRBJ2-1
v_gene: TRBV6-6
CDR3aa: CASSYARGIGNEQFF
CDR3nt: TGTGCCAGCAGTTACGCCCGGGGGATTGGGAATGAGCAGTTCTTC

d_gene: NA
abundance: NA
j_gene: TRBJ2-6
v_gene: TRBV12-3/TRBV12-4
CDR3aa: CASSLRGTGANVLTF
CDR3nt: TGTGCCAGCAGTTTAAGGGGGACCGGGGCCAACGTCCTGACTTTC

d_gene: TRBD2
abundance: many
j_gene: TRBJ2-1
v_gene: TRBV29-1
CDR3aa: CSVVSSGYNEQFF
CDR3nt: TGCAGCGTTGTCTCTAGCGGCTACAATGAGCAGTTCTTC

d_gene: NA
abundance: many
j_gene: TRBJ1-1
v_gene: TRBV5-1
CDR3aa: CASSSPQGTDTEAFF
CDR3nt: TGCGCCAGCAGCTCACCACAGGGAACGGACACTGAAGCTTTCTTT

d_gene: NA
abundance: medium-sized
j_gene: TRBJ2-7
v_gene: TRBV29-1
CDR3aa: CSVHIAGSSYEQYF
CDR3nt: TGCAGCGTCCACATCGCCGGGAGCTCCTACGAGCAGTACTTC

d_gene: TRBD2
abundance: many
j_gene: TRBJ2-7
v_gene: TRBV7-2
CDR3aa: CASSPNPTSGGYEQYF
CDR3nt: TGTGCCAGCAGCCCGAACCCCACTAGCGGGGGCTACGAGCAGTACTTC

d_gene: NA
abundance: NA
j_gene: TRBJ1-2
v_gene: TRBV12-3/TRBV12-4
CDR3aa: CASSSTAANYGYTF
CDR3nt: TGTGCCAGCAGTTCGACAGCGGCTAACTATGGCTACACCTTC

d_gene: NA
abundance: few
j_gene: TRBJ2-3
v_gene: TRBV7-2
CDR3aa: CASSLVGGRTTDTQYF
CDR3nt: TGTGCCAGCAGCTTAGTGGGCGGGCGCACCACAGATACGCAGTATTTT

d_gene: NA
abundance: NA
j_gene: TRBJ2-2
v_gene: TRBV5-1
CDR3aa: CASSLDAGTNTGELFF
CDR3nt: TGCGCCAGCAGCTTGGACGCAGGGACGAACACCGGGGAGCTGTTTTTT

d_gene: TRBD2
abundance: NA
j_gene: TRBJ2-7
v_gene: TRBV18
CDR3aa: CASSLGVAGDEQYF
CDR3nt: TGTGCCAGCTCCCTTGGGGTAGCGGGCGACGAGCAGTACTTC

d_gene: TRBD2
abundance: medium-sized
j_gene: TRBJ2-3
v_gene: TRBV12-3/TRBV12-4
CDR3aa: CASSRRPGLVADTQYF
CDR3nt: TGTGCCAGCAGCCGCCGCCCGGGACTAGTGGCAGATACGCAGTATTTT

d_gene: TRBD1
abundance: many
j_gene: TRBJ1-1
v_gene: TRBV6-5
CDR3aa: CASSSTGTGKAFF
CDR3nt: TGTGCCAGCAGTTCGACCGGGACAGGAAAAGCTTTCTTT

d_gene: TRBD2
abundance: many
j_gene: TRBJ2-7
v_gene: TRBV24-1
CDR3aa: CATSPSGGFYEQYF
CDR3nt: TGTGCCACCAGCCCTAGCGGGGGGTTTTACGAGCAGTACTTC

d_gene: TRBD2
abundance: many
j_gene: TRBJ2-1
v_gene: TRBV5-1
CDR3aa: CASSLEVAGGFDEQFF
CDR3nt: TGCGCCAGCAGCTTGGAGGTAGCGGGGGGTTTTGATGAGCAGTTCTTC

d_gene: NA
abundance: NA
j_gene: TRBJ2-7
v_gene: TRBV11-2
CDR3aa: CASSFAPGLHEQYF
CDR3nt: TGTGCCAGCAGCTTCGCGCCAGGGTTGCACGAGCAGTACTTC

d_gene: TRBD2
abundance: many
j_gene: TRBJ2-1
v_gene: TRBV7-2
CDR3aa: CASSLLAAGFNEQFF
CDR3nt: TGTGCCAGCAGCTTACTAGCGGCAGGATTTAATGAGCAGTTCTTC

d_gene: TRBD1
abundance: many
j_gene: TRBJ1-2
v_gene: TRBV28
CDR3aa: CASSFRQGRGDYTF
CDR3nt: TGTGCCAGCAGTTTCCGACAGGGACGGGGAGACTACACCTTC

d_gene: NA
abundance: many
j_gene: TRBJ1-1
v_gene: TRBV5-4
CDR3aa: CASGWGNTEAFF
CDR3nt: TGTGCCAGCGGCTGGGGAAACACTGAAGCTTTCTTT

d_gene: NA
abundance: many
j_gene: TRBJ1-1
v_gene: TRBV7-9
CDR3aa: CASSLNGPNTEAFF
CDR3nt: TGTGCCAGCAGCTTAAACGGACCGAACACTGAAGCTTTCTTT

d_gene: TRBD1
abundance: many
j_gene: TRBJ2-1
v_gene: TRBV28
CDR3aa: CASSPRGQIRHNEQFF
CDR3nt: TGTGCCAGCAGCCCTAGGGGACAGATAAGGCACAATGAGCAGTTCTTC

d_gene: NA
abundance: many
j_gene: TRBJ1-2
v_gene: TRBV12-3/TRBV12-4
CDR3aa: CASSFSLDGYTF
CDR3nt: TGTGCCAGCAGTTTTTCTCTGGACGGCTACACCTTC

d_gene: TRBD2
abundance: many
j_gene: TRBJ2-5
v_gene: TRBV5-1
CDR3aa: CASSSAGLAGVETQYF
CDR3nt: TGCGCCAGCAGCTCGGCGGGACTAGCGGGTGTAGAGACCCAGTACTTC

d_gene: NA
abundance: NA
j_gene: TRBJ2-3
v_gene: TRBV7-9
CDR3aa: CASSLVVQVTDTQYF
CDR3nt: TGTGCCAGCAGCTTAGTAGTCCAGGTCACAGATACGCAGTATTTT

d_gene: NA
abundance: NA
j_gene: TRBJ1-6
v_gene: TRBV28
CDR3aa: CASTLGGARNSPLHF
CDR3nt: TGTGCCAGCACCCTAGGGGGGGCTCGAAATTCACCCCTCCACTTT

d_gene: TRBD2
abundance: many
j_gene: TRBJ2-6
v_gene: TRBV6-5
CDR3aa: CASSLAAGANVLTF
CDR3nt: TGTGCCAGCAGTCTAGCGGCTGGGGCCAACGTCCTGACTTTC

d_gene: NA
abundance: few
j_gene: TRBJ2-3
v_gene: TRBV7-9
CDR3aa: CASSLGRLIASTDTQYF
CDR3nt: TGTGCCAGCAGCTTAGGTCGGCTCATCGCTAGCACAGATACGCAGTATTTT

d_gene: TRBD1
abundance: many
j_gene: TRBJ1-1
v_gene: TRBV7-9
CDR3aa: CASSFTGDTEAFF
CDR3nt: TGTGCCAGCAGTTTTACAGGGGACACTGAAGCTTTCTTT

d_gene: NA
abundance: medium-sized
j_gene: TRBJ2-7
v_gene: TRBV7-8
CDR3aa: CASSRTMAASSYEQYF
CDR3nt: TGTGCCAGCAGCCGAACCATGGCTGCGAGCTCCTACGAGCAGTACTTC

d_gene: TRBD2
abundance: few
j_gene: TRBJ2-2
v_gene: TRBV6-5
CDR3aa: CASSYSTAAGGTGELFF
CDR3nt: TGTGCCAGCAGTTACTCGACAGCAGCGGGGGGCACCGGGGAGCTGTTTTTT

d_gene: NA
abundance: many
j_gene: TRBJ1-3
v_gene: TRBV7-9
CDR3aa: CASSLVAEDTIYF
CDR3nt: TGTGCCAGCAGCTTAGTGGCGGAGGACACCATATATTTT

d_gene: NA
abundance: many
j_gene: TRBJ2-3
v_gene: TRBV10-3
CDR3aa: CAISEGGPDTQYF
CDR3nt: TGTGCCATCAGTGAAGGAGGCCCAGATACGCAGTATTTT